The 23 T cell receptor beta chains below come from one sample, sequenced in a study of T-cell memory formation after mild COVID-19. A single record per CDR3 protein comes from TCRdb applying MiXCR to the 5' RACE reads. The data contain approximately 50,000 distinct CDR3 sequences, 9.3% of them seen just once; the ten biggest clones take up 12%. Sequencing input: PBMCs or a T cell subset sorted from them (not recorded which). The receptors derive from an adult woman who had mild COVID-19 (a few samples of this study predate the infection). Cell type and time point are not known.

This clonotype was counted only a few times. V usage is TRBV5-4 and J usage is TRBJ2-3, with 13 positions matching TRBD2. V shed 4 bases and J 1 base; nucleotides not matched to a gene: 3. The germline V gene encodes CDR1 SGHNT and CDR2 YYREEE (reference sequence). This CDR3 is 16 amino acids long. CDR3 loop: CASSPGTSGGTDTQYF. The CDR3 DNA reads TGTGCCAGCAGCCCGGGGACTAGCGGGGGCACAGATACGCAGTATTTT.

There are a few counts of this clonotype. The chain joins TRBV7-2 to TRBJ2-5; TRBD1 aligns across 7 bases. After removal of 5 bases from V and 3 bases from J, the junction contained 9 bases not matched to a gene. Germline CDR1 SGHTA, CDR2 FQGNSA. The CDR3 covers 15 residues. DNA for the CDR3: TGTGCCAGCAGCCTAAACAGGGGTAGCAAAGAGACCCAGTACTTC. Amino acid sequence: CASSLNRGSKETQYF.

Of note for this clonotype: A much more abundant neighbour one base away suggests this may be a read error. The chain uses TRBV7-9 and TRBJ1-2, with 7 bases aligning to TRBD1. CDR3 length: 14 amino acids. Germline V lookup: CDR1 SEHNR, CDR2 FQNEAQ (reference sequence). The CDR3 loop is CASSLGTGVYGYIF. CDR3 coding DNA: TGTGCCAGCAGCTTAGGGACAGGTGTATATGGCTACATCTTC.

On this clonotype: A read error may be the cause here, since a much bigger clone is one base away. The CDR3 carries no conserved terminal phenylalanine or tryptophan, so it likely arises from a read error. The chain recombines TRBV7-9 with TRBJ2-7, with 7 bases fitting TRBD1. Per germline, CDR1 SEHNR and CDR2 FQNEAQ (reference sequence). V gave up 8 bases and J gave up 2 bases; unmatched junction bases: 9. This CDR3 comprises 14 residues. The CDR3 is CASGETGPAYEQYS. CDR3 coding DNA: TGTGCCAGCGGGGAGACAGGGCCAGCCTACGAGCAGTACTCC.

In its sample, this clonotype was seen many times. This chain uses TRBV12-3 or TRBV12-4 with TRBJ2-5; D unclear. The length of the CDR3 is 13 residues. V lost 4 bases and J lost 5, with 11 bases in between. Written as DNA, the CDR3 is TGTGCCAGCAGTTCCACGGTTGAGGAGACCCAGTACTTC. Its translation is CASSSTVEETQYF.

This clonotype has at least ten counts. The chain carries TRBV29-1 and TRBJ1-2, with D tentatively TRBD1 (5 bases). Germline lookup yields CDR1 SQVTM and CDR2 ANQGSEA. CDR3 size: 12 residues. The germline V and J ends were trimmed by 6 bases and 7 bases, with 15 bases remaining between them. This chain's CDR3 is CSVFRQGGGYTF. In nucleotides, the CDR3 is TGCAGCGTCTTTCGGCAGGGTGGTGGCTACACCTTC.

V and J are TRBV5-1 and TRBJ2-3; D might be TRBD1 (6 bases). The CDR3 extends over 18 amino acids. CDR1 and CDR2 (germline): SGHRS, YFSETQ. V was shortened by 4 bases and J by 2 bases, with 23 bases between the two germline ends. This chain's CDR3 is CASSRAPSVGATTDTQYF. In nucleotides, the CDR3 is TGCGCCAGCAGCAGAGCTCCTTCAGTGGGGGCTACCACAGATACGCAGTATTTT.

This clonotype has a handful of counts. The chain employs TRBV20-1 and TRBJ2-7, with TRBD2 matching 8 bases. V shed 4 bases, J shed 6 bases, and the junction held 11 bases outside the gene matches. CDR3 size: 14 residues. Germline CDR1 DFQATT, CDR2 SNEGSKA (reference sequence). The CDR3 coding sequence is TGCAGTGCTAAAGATAGCGGGAAGTCTCCCGAGCAGTACTTC. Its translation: CSAKDSGKSPEQYF.

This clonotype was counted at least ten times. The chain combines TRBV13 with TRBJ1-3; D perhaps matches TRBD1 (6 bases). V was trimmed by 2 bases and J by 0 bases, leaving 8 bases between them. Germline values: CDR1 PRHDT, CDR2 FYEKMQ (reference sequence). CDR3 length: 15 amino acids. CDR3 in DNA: TGTGCCAGCAGCTTAAGGACAGCCTCTGGAAACACCATATATTTT. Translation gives CASSLRTASGNTIYF.

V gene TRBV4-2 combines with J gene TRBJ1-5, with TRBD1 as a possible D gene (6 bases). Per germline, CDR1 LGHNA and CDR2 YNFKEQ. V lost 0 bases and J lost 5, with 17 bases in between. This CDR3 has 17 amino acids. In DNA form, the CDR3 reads TGTGCCAGCAGCCAAGATGGGCGGGGGGCGCCGGATCAGCCCCAGCATTTT. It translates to CASSQDGRGAPDQPQHF.

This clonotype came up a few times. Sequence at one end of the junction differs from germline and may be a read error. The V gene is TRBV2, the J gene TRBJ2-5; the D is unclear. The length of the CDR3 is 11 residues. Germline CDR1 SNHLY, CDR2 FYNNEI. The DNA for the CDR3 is TGTGCCAGCAGTGGAGGTCCCTCCCAATACTTC. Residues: CASSGGPSQYF.

The CDR3 reads CASSLGQYYNEQFF. CDR3 nucleotide sequence: TGTGCCAGCAGCTTAGGGCAGTACTACAATGAGCAGTTCTTC. The V call is TRBV7-2, the J call TRBJ2-1; unclear D gene. The CDR3 length is 14 residues. The V end lost 1 base, the J end lost 3 bases, and 7 bases lay between the germline ends. In germline, CDR1 is SGHTA, CDR2 FQGNSA.

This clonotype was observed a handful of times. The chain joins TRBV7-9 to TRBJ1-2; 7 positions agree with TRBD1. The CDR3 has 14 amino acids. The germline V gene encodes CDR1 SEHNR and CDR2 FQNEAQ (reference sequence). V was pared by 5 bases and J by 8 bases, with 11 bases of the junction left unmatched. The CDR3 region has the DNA TGTGCCAGCAGCCCGACCCGACAGGGTTTAGGCTACACCTTC. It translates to CASSPTRQGLGYTF.

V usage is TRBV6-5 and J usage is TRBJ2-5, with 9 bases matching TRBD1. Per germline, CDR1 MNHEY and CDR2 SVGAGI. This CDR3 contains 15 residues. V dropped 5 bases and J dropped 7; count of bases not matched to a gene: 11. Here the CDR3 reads CASSLTTGQGATQYF. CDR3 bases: TGTGCCAGCAGTCTTACTACGGGACAGGGTGCGACCCAGTACTTC.

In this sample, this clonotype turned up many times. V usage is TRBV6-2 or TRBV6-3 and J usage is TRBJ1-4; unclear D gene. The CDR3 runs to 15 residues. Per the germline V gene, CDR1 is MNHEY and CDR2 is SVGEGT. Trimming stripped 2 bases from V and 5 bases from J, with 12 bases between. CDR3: CASSYLGGRNEKLFF. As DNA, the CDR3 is TGTGCCAGCAGTTACCTCGGAGGCCGGAATGAAAAACTGTTTTTT.

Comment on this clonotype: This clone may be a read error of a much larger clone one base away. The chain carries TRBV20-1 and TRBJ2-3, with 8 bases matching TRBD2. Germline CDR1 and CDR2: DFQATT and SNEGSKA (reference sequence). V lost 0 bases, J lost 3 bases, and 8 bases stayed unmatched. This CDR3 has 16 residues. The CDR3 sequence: CSARDPDSGITDTQYF. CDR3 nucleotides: TGCAGTGCTAGAGATCCGGATAGCGGGATAACAGATACGCAGTATTTT.

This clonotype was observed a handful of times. The CDR3 DNA is TGTGCCAGCAGCACTGACAGGGGCAGAGAGACCCAGTACTTC. Its translation is CASSTDRGRETQYF. The chain carries TRBV11-2 and TRBJ2-5; 8 bases are shared with TRBD1. V shed 5 bases and J 4 bases; nucleotides not matched to a gene: 6. The CDR3 totals 14 residues. Germline assignment: CDR1 SGHAT and CDR2 FQNNGV.

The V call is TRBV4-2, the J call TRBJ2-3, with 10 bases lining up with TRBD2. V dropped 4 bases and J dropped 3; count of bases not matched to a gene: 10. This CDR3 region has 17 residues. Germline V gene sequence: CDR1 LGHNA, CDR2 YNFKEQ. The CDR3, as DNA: TGTGCCAGCAGCCCGGACTTAGCGGGAGGTGGAACAGATACGCAGTATTTT. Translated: CASSPDLAGGGTDTQYF.

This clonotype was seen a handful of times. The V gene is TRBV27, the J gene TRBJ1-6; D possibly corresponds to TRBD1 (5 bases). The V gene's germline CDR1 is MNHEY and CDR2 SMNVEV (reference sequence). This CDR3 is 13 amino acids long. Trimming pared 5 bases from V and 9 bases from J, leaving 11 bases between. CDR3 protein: CASSPIQGSPLHF. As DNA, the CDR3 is TGTGCCAGCAGTCCTATCCAGGGTTCACCCCTCCACTTT.

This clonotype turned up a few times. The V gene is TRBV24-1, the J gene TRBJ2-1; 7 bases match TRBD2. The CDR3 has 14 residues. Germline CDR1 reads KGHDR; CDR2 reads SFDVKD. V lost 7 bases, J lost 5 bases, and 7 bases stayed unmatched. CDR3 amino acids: CATSLAAGNNEQFF. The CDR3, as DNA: TGTGCCACCAGCCTAGCAGCGGGGAACAATGAGCAGTTCTTC.

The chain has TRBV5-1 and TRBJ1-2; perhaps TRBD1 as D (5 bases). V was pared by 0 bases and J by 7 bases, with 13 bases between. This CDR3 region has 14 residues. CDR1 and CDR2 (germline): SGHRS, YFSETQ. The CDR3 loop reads CASSLDGGWRGYTF. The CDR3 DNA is TGCGCCAGCAGCTTGGACGGGGGGTGGCGTGGCTACACCTTC.

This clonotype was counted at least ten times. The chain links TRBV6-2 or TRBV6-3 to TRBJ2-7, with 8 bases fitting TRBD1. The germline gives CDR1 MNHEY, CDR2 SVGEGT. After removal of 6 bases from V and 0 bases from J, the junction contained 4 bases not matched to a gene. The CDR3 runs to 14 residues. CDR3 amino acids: CASRTGTGSYEQYF. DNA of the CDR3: TGTGCCAGCAGGACCGGGACAGGCTCCTACGAGCAGTACTTC.

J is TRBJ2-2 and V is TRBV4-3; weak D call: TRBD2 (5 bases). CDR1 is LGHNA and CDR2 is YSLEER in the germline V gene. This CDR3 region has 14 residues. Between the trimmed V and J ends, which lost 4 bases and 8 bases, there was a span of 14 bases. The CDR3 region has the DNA TGCGCCAGCAGCCCGGAGGAACTGACAGGGGAGCTGTTTTTT. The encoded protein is CASSPEELTGELFF.